Sequencing of this TCR beta chain was carried out in a study of T cell responses to AZD1222 COVID-19 vaccine. On the study more broadly: Whether given at about 4 or about 12 weeks, second doses were pooled. General observations from the study: Increases in Spike-specific TCR breadth and depth were seen after two AZD1222 doses. Of the AZD1222 recipients, only six were seropositive at baseline.

CDR1 is SQVTM, CDR2 ANQGSEA, per germline. The CDR3 extends over 11 amino acids. V lost 3 bases to trimming and J lost 7 bases, with 7 bases between them. In regard to this clone: What it binds is unknown.

Some clones are missing from TCRdb's copy, which holds only in-frame ones; the method was immunoSEQ multiplex PCR. The sample lists 30,000 to 35,000 clones, about 89% occurring once. The clonotype comes from an adult in good health. The chain employs TRBV29-1 and TRBJ2-1; D unclear. This material consisted of peripheral blood, taken on day 0 of AZD1222 vaccination. The CDR3 region is CSVDHPNEQFF. In nucleotides, the CDR3 is TGCAGCGTTGATCACCCAAATGAGCAGTTCTTC.